These 31 T cell receptor beta chains came from one sample sequenced in a study of blood T cell repertoires in COVID-19. TCRdb's table, derived via immunoSEQ multiplex PCR, lists solely in-frame clones and lacks some. The sample carries tens of thousands of clones, roughly four fifths recorded once. The sequenced sample was peripheral blood. The receptors here all came from a human donor in a cohort sampled during active COVID-19.

The chain joins TRBV9 to TRBJ2-2, with a possible D match to TRBD2 (5 bases). The germline V gene has CDR1 SGDLS and CDR2 YYNGEE. Trimming removed 4 bases from V and 8 bases from J, with 12 bases in between. This CDR3 spans 13 amino acids. CDR3 bases: TGTGCCAGCAGCTCAAAGTGGAGGGGGGAGCTGTTTTTT. It encodes CASSSKWRGELFF.

The chain joins TRBV10-3 to TRBJ1-5; no clear D gene. Per germline, CDR1 ENHRY and CDR2 SYGVKD. V lost 3 bases and J lost 5, with 5 bases in between. The CDR3 contains 12 residues. CDR3 in amino acids: CAISDGDQPQHF. CDR3 nucleotide sequence: TGTGCCATCAGTGACGGAGATCAGCCCCAGCATTTT.

The chain joins TRBV2 to TRBJ2-1; weak D call: TRBD2 (6 bases). The CDR3 consists of 15 residues. V lost 6 bases to trimming and J lost 4 bases, with 16 bases between them. CDR1 SNHLY and CDR2 FYNNEI come from the germline V gene. CDR3: CASRGENSGYNEQFF. CDR3 in DNA: TGTGCCAGCAGGGGGGAAAATAGCGGATACAATGAGCAGTTCTTC.

This sequence joins TRBV12-5 and TRBJ2-7; a possible D gene is TRBD2 (6 bases). Per germline, CDR1 LGHNT and CDR2 FRNRAP. The V gene lost 5 bases and the J gene lost 1 base, with 27 bases spanning the gap. This CDR3 is 19 amino acids long. The CDR3: CASGPLLHGGLLESYEQYF. The CDR3 DNA follows: TGTGCTAGTGGTCCCTTACTGCATGGAGGGTTACTAGAGTCCTACGAGCAGTACTTC.

The chain uses TRBV5-6 and TRBJ2-3; TRBD2 matches at 8 bases. CDR3 size: 15 residues. Germline CDR1 is SGHDT and CDR2 is YYEEEE. The V gene end was trimmed by 3 bases and the J gene end by 3 bases; junction bases not matched to a gene: 6. This CDR3 is CASSSKRERTDTQYF. The DNA for the CDR3 is TGTGCCAGCAGCTCTAAGCGGGAGAGGACAGATACGCAGTATTTT.

CDR3 amino acids: CASTILAGLYNEQFF. The CDR3 DNA is TGTGCCAGTACCATTTTAGCGGGACTCTACAATGAGCAGTTCTTC. The chain employs TRBV7-9 and TRBJ2-1, with 8 bases matching TRBD2. The CDR3 has 15 residues. V lost 9 bases to trimming and J lost 3 bases; unmatched junction nucleotides: 10. From germline, CDR1 is SEHNR and CDR2 FQNEAQ (reference sequence).

The genes are TRBV6-2 or TRBV6-3 and TRBJ1-2, with D possibly being TRBD1 (6 bases). Trimming removed 3 bases at V and 2 bases at J, with 7 bases between. The CDR3 extends over 13 amino acids. CDR1 MNHEY and CDR2 SVGEGT come from the germline V gene. CDR3 sequence: CASSYTGNYGYTF. Written as DNA, the CDR3 is TGTGCCAGCAGTTATACAGGGAACTATGGCTACACCTTC.

The V gene is TRBV5-4, the J gene TRBJ2-7; 8 bases agree with TRBD2. Per germline, CDR1 SGHNT and CDR2 YYREEE (reference sequence). Germline trimming cut 5 bases from V and 4 bases from J; bases unmatched to any gene: 8. The CDR3 totals 14 residues. CDR3 sequence (DNA): TGTGCCAGCAGGAGTTGTCGGGAGGGTTACGAGCAGTACTTC. It translates to CASRSCREGYEQYF.

This sequence joins TRBV30 and TRBJ1-2; 9 bases are a match to TRBD1. The CDR3 totals 14 residues. V lost 3 bases, J lost 8 bases, and 10 bases stayed unmatched. CDR1 GTSNPN and CDR2 SVGIG come from the germline V gene (reference sequence). CDR3 nucleotides: TGTGCCTGGAGAGGACAGGGGCCCCCAGAGGGCTACACCTTC. Its translation is CAWRGQGPPEGYTF.

This clone appeared once. The chain couples TRBV19 to TRBJ2-2; D might be TRBD2 (7 bases). The CDR3 totals 15 residues. Germline V gene data show CDR1 as LNHDA and CDR2 as SQIVND (reference sequence). V was shortened by 1 base and J by 8 bases, with 14 bases between the two germline ends. CDR3 DNA sequence: TGTGCCAGTAGTATAGTAACAGGGAGGGTTGGGGAGCTGTTTTTT. Translation gives CASSIVTGRVGELFF. The entire variable domain, with the rest obtained from reference TRBV19 and TRBJ2-2, is as follows: DGGITQSPKYLFRKEGQNVTLSCEQNLNHDAMYWYRQDPGQGLRLIYYSQIVNDFQKGDIAEGYSVSREKKESFPLTVTSAQKNPTAFYLCASSIVTGRVGELFFGEGSRLTVL.

This chain uses TRBV7-9 with TRBJ1-4, with TRBD1 matching 7 bases. J gave up 8 bases and V 4 bases, and 10 bases lay outside the gene matches. From germline, CDR1 is SEHNR and CDR2 FQNEAQ (reference sequence). This CDR3 region has 15 residues. CDR3 nucleotides: TGTGCCAGCAGCTGGAAAAGAGGGGGCATCGAAAAACTGTTTTTT. This gives the protein CASSWKRGGIEKLFF. Looking up the rest from reference TRBV7-9 and TRBJ1-4 gives the full variable domain: DTGVSQNPRHKITKRGQNVTFRCDPISEHNRLYWYRQTLGQGPEFLTYFQNEAQLEKSRLLSDRFSAERPKGSFSTLEIQRTEQGDSAMYLCASSWKRGGIEKLFFGSGTQLSVL.

This clone was recorded only once. The DNA for the CDR3 is TGTGCCAGCAGCTTAGAGGCGGGAGGAAGGTACGAGCAGTACTTC. Protein: CASSLEAGGRYEQYF. The chain is built from TRBV7-2 and TRBJ2-7; 8 positions agree with TRBD2. The CDR3 spans 15 residues. CDR1 is SGHTA, CDR2 FQGNSA, per germline. With V trimmed by 1 base and J by 4 bases, 6 bases remained unmatched.

V and J are TRBV28 and TRBJ2-7, with 8 bases lining up with TRBD2. The CDR3 is 13 residues long. CDR1 and CDR2 (germline): MDHEN, SYDVKM. The V gene end was trimmed by 4 bases and the J gene end by 3 bases; junction bases not matched to a gene: 2. For the CDR3, the DNA is TGTGCCAGCAGTTACGGGAGGGGCTACGAGCAGTACTTC. Protein: CASSYGRGYEQYF.

The gene calls are TRBV6-5 and TRBJ1-5; 8 bases agree with TRBD1. Looked up from germline, CDR1 is MNHEY and CDR2 is SVGAGI. The CDR3 spans 14 residues. The junction had 7 bases not matched to a gene; V was cut back by 8 bases and J by 4 bases. The CDR3 is CASGRTGMNQPQHF. In nucleotides, the CDR3 is TGTGCCAGCGGAAGGACAGGGATGAATCAGCCCCAGCATTTT.

This clone was seen a handful of times. The V gene is TRBV5-8, the J gene TRBJ2-1, with 9 bases aligning to TRBD2. Germline V gives CDR1 SGHTS, CDR2 YDEGEE. This CDR3 has 18 residues. Germline trimming cut 0 bases from V and 1 base from J; bases unmatched to any gene: 8. The CDR3 region is CASSLGRKTSGSYNEQFF. CDR3 in DNA: TGTGCCAGCAGCTTGGGTAGAAAAACTAGCGGGTCCTACAATGAGCAGTTCTTC.

The gene calls are TRBV28 and TRBJ1-1; perhaps TRBD1 as D (6 bases). The V gene lost 7 bases and the J gene lost 6 bases, with 9 bases spanning the gap. Germline lookup yields CDR1 MDHEN and CDR2 SYDVKM. This CDR3 spans 11 amino acids. The CDR3 region has the DNA TGTGCCAGCAAGGGGGATCCTGAAGCTTTCTTT. Encoded protein: CASKGDPEAFF.

The gene calls are TRBV3-1 (or the pseudogene TRBV3-2) and TRBJ2-7, with D possibly matching TRBD2 (6 bases). CDR1 is LGHDT, CDR2 YNNKEL, per germline (reference sequence). The CDR3 runs 17 residues. Trimming took off 1 base at V and 2 bases at J, with 18 bases between the two ends. CDR3 DNA: TGTGCCAGCAGCCAAGGTCCGCTAGCGTCCCCTCCCTACGAGCAGTACTTC. Residues: CASSQGPLASPPYEQYF.

This clone was counted between two and nine times. The chain combines TRBV2 with TRBJ2-2; tentatively, D is TRBD2 (6 bases). The CDR3 spans 15 residues. Trimming cost V 8 bases and J 4 bases, with 17 bases left between them. The V gene's germline CDR1 is SNHLY and CDR2 FYNNEI. The CDR3 nucleotides are TGTGCCAGCCTGGACGGGGTCGGGAGCACCGGGGAGCTGTTTTTT. This encodes CASLDGVGSTGELFF.

This clone was observed a handful of times. The gene calls are TRBV9 and TRBJ1-2; D not resolved. The germline gives CDR1 SGDLS, CDR2 YYNGEE. CDR3 length: 15 residues. V was pared by 2 bases and J by 4 bases, with 15 bases between. CDR3 in amino acids: CASSVQERSAYGYTF. The DNA for the CDR3 is TGTGCCAGCAGCGTCCAAGAACGCAGCGCCTATGGCTACACCTTC.

This chain joins TRBV19 and TRBJ2-7; 8 bases map to TRBD2. V gave up 1 base and J gave up 6 bases; unmatched junction bases: 5. The germline V gene encodes CDR1 LNHDA and CDR2 SQIVND (reference sequence). The CDR3 consists of 14 residues. For the CDR3, the DNA is TGTGCCAGTAGTATAGCGGGAGGGACCGGCGAGCAGTACTTC. Protein sequence: CASSIAGGTGEQYF.

The V call is TRBV9, the J call TRBJ2-2; possible D gene TRBD1, 6 bases. The CDR3 sequence is 16 residues long. Germline lookup yields CDR1 SGDLS and CDR2 YYNGEE. V lost 3 bases and J lost 4, with 16 bases in between. The CDR3 nucleotides are TGTGCCAGCAGCGCGACAGGAGTTCTAGTCACCGGGGAGCTGTTTTTT. This gives the protein CASSATGVLVTGELFF.

J is TRBJ2-7 and V is TRBV11-1, with a weak D call TRBD2 (5 bases). The CDR3 has 15 amino acids. Trimming shortened V by 5 bases and J by 5 bases, and 19 bases separated the two germline ends. Germline assignment: CDR1 SGHAT and CDR2 FQDESV (reference sequence). The CDR3 nucleotides are TGTGCCAGCAGCGAGGTTACCGGTTTCGGGAACGAGCAGTACTTC. Its translation is CASSEVTGFGNEQYF.

The chain recombines TRBV18 with TRBJ2-7; perhaps TRBD1 as D (6 bases). The CDR3 has 15 amino acids. The ends were cut back, 3 bases at V and 3 bases at J, with 15 bases in the middle. The germline gives CDR1 KGHSH, CDR2 LQKENI. The DNA for the CDR3 is TGTGCCAGCTCACCGAATCAGGGGAAGGACTACGAGCAGTACTTC. Translation gives CASSPNQGKDYEQYF. Filled out from reference TRBV18 and TRBJ2-7, the complete variable domain reads NAGVMQNPRHLVRRRGQEARLRCSPMKGHSHVYWYRQLPEEGLKFMVYLQKENIIDESGMPKERFSAEFPKEGPSILRIQQVVRGDSAAYFCASSPNQGKDYEQYFGPGTRLTVT.

This chain connects TRBV7-2 to TRBJ1-5; D call uncertain. V was shortened by 3 bases and J by 7 bases, with 16 bases between the two germline ends. Germline V gene sequence: CDR1 SGHTA, CDR2 FQGNSA. The CDR3 consists of 15 residues. This CDR3 reads CASSFREGGGQPQHF. In DNA, the CDR3 is TGTGCCAGCAGCTTCAGAGAGGGAGGCGGCCAGCCCCAGCATTTT.

The chain has TRBV19 and TRBJ2-7, with D possibly being TRBD1 (5 bases). Trimming cost V 3 bases and J 0 bases, with 6 bases left between them. The CDR3 is 13 residues long. The germline CDR1 and CDR2 sequences are LNHDA and SQIVND (reference sequence). This CDR3 is CASSMGLSYEQYF. The DNA for the CDR3 is TGTGCCAGTAGTATGGGGCTCTCCTACGAGCAGTACTTC.

CDR3 DNA: TGTGCCAGCAGCCAAGCCCCGACTAGCGGGAGTAGAAATGAGCAGTTCTTC. Translating it yields CASSQAPTSGSRNEQFF. The chain uses TRBV4-2 and TRBJ2-1; TRBD2 agrees at 12 bases. The junction had 8 bases not matched to a gene; V was cut back by 1 base and J by 7 bases. Germline V gene sequence: CDR1 LGHNA, CDR2 YNFKEQ. The CDR3 runs to 17 residues.

The chain couples TRBV24-1 to TRBJ2-7; D gene ambiguous. CDR1 and CDR2 from the germline V gene are KGHDR and SFDVKD. The CDR3 consists of 10 residues. Trimming stripped 9 bases from V and 7 bases from J, with 9 bases between. The CDR3 sequence: CATPAREQYF. Here the CDR3 DNA reads TGTGCCACCCCCGCGAGGGAGCAGTACTTC.

The chain couples TRBV27 to TRBJ1-5; TRBD1 is a possible D gene (6 bases). The CDR3 has 16 residues. Germline lookup yields CDR1 MNHEY and CDR2 SMNVEV (reference sequence). Between the trimmed V and J ends, which lost 0 bases and 3 bases, there was a span of 12 bases. The CDR3 region has the DNA TGTGCCAGCAGTTTATCTCCAGGGGCCGACAATCAGCCCCAGCATTTT. Its translation is CASSLSPGADNQPQHF.

The chain recombines TRBV3-1 (or the pseudogene TRBV3-2) with TRBJ1-6, with 8 bases lining up with TRBD1. After removal of 4 bases from V and 14 bases from J, the junction contained 4 bases not matched to a gene. Germline V lookup: CDR1 LGHDT, CDR2 YNNKEL (reference sequence). The CDR3 is 12 amino acids. This CDR3 reads CASSPGQGALHF. The DNA for the CDR3 is TGTGCCAGCAGCCCCGGACAGGGAGCCCTCCACTTT.

This chain links TRBV6-5 with TRBJ2-4, with D possibly TRBD1 on 5 matching bases. The V gene lost 7 bases and the J gene lost 5 bases, with 15 bases spanning the gap. The length of the CDR3 is 14 residues. The V gene's germline CDR1 is MNHEY and CDR2 SVGAGI. The CDR3 sequence is CASISRVGENIQYF. In DNA form, the CDR3 reads TGTGCCAGCATTTCAAGGGTAGGGGAAAACATTCAGTACTTC.

This sequence joins TRBV18 and TRBJ2-7, with 8 bases fitting TRBD2. The CDR3 totals 14 residues. After removal of 5 bases from V and 7 bases from J, the junction contained 10 bases not matched to a gene. Germline loops: CDR1 KGHSH, CDR2 LQKENI. Written as DNA, the CDR3 is TGTGCCAGCTCAGACACCCCAGAGCGGGGGGAGCAGTACTTC. This sequence encodes CASSDTPERGEQYF. Variable domain in full (rest from reference TRBV18 and TRBJ2-7): NAGVMQNPRHLVRRRGQEARLRCSPMKGHSHVYWYRQLPEEGLKFMVYLQKENIIDESGMPKERFSAEFPKEGPSILRIQQVVRGDSAAYFCASSDTPERGEQYFGPGTRLTVT.